This T cell receptor beta chain derives from a study of T-cell memory formation after mild COVID-19. Germline values: CDR1 MGHDK, CDR2 SYGVNS. CDR3 length: 13 residues. Trimming removed 3 bases from V and 4 bases from J, with 10 bases in between. 5'RACE primed from the constant segment yielded TCR alpha and TCR beta cDNA libraries bearing sample barcodes and UMIs. TCRdb re-called the 5' RACE reads through MiXCR, storing one row per CDR3 protein. The sample lists about 400,000 distinct CDR3 sequences; about 25% were seen once. The table lists this clonotype with a few counts. Sequenced sample: PBMCs or a T cell subset sorted from them (not recorded which). This receptor was taken from an adult woman who had mild COVID-19 (a few samples of this study predate the infection). Cell type and time point are not known. The gene calls are TRBV25-1 and TRBJ2-7; D tentatively reads TRBD1 or TRBD2 (6 bases each). The CDR3 loop is CASSDGGQYEQYF. The DNA for the CDR3 is TGTGCCAGCAGTGATGGGGGGCAATACGAGCAGTACTTC.